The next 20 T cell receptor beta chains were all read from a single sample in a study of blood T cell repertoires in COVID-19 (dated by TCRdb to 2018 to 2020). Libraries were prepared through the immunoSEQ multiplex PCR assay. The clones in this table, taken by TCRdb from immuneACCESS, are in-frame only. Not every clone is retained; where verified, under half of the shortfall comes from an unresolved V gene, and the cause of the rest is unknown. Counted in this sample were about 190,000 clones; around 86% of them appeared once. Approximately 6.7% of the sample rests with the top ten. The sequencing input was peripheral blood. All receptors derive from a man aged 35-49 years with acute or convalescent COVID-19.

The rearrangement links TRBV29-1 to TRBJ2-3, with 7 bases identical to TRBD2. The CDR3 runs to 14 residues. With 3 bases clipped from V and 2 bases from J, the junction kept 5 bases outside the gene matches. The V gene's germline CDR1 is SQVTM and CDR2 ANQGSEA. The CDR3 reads CSVDPGGNTDTQYF. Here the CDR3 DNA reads TGCAGCGTTGATCCCGGGGGGAACACAGATACGCAGTATTTT.

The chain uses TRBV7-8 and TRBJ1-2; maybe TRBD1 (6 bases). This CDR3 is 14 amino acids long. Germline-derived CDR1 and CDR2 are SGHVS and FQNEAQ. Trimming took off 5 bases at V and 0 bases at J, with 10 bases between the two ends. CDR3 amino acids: CASSQGPTNYGYTF. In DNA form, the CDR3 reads TGTGCCAGCAGCCAGGGGCCTACTAACTATGGCTACACCTTC.

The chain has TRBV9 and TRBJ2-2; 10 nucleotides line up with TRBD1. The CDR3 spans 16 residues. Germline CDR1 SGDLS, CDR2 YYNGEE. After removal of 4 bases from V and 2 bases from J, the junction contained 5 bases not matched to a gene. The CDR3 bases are TGTGCCAGCAGCCCCAGGGACAGGGGTAACACCGGGGAGCTGTTTTTT. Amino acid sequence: CASSPRDRGNTGELFF.

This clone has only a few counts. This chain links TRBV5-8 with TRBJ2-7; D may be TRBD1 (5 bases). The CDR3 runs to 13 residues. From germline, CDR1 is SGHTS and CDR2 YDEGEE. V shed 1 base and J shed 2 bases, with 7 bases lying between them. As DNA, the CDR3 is TGTGCCAGCAGCTTGACAGGAACCTACGAGCAGTACTTC. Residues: CASSLTGTYEQYF.

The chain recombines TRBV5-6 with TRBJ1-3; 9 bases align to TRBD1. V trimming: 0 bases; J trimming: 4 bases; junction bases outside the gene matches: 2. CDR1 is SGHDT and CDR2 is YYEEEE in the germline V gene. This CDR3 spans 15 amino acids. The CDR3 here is CASSLVGTGGNTIYF. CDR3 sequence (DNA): TGTGCCAGCAGCTTGGTGGGGACAGGGGGAAACACCATATATTTT.

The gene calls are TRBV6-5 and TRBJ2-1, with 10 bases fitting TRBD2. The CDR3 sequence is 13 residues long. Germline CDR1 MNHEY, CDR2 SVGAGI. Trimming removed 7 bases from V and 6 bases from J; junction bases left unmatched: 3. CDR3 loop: CASKSGGGNEQFF. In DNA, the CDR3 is TGTGCCAGCAAAAGCGGGGGGGGCAATGAGCAGTTCTTC.

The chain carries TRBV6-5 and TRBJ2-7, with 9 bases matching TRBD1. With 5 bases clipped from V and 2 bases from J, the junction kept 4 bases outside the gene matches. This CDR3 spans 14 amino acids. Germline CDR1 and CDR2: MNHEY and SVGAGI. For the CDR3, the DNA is TGTGCCAGCAGTATAGGGACAGGGCCCTACGAGCAGTACTTC. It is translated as CASSIGTGPYEQYF.

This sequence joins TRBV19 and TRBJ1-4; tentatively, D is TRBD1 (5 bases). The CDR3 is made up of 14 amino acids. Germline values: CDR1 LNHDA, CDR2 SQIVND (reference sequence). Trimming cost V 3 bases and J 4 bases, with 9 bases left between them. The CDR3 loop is CASSMTGDNEKLFF. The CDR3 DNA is TGTGCCAGTAGTATGACGGGGGATAATGAAAAACTGTTTTTT.

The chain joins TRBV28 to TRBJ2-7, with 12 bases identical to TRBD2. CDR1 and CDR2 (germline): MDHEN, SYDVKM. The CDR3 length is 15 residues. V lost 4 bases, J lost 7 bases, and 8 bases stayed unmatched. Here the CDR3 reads CASSSLAGGQGEQYF. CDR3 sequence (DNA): TGTGCCAGCAGTTCCCTAGCGGGGGGGCAGGGTGAGCAGTACTTC.

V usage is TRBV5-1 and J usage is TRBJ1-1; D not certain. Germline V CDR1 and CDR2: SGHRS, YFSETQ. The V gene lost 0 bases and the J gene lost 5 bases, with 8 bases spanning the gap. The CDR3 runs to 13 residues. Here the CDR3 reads CASSLATVTEAFF. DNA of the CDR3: TGCGCCAGCAGCTTGGCCACGGTGACTGAAGCTTTCTTT.

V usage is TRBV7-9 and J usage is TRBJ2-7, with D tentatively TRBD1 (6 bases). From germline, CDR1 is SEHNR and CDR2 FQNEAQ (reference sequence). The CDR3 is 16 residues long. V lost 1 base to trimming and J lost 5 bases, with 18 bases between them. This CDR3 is CASSLGFGPGEDEQYF. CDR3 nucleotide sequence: TGTGCCAGCAGCTTAGGTTTTGGGCCAGGGGAAGACGAGCAGTACTTC.

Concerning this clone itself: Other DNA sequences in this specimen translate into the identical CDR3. CDR3 in DNA: TGCGCCAGCAGCTTGAGGAGGGACAATGAGCAGTTCTTC. Translation: CASSLRRDNEQFF. V is TRBV5-1 and J is TRBJ2-1, with D possibly matching TRBD2 (6 bases). Germline CDR1 is SGHRS and CDR2 is YFSETQ. The ends were cut back, 1 base at V and 5 bases at J, with 7 bases in the middle. CDR3 size: 13 residues.

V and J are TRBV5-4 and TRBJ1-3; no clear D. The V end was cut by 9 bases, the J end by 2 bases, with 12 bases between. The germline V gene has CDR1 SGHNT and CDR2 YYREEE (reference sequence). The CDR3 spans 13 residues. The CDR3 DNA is TGTGCCACCCAGGATCGACCTGGAAACACCATATATTTT. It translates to CATQDRPGNTIYF.

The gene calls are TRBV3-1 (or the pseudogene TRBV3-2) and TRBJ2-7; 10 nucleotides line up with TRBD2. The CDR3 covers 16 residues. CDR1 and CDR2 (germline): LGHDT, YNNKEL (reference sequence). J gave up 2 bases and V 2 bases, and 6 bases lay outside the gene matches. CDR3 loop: CASSQSGLAGAYEQYF. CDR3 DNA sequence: TGTGCCAGCAGCCAAAGCGGTCTAGCGGGAGCCTACGAGCAGTACTTC.

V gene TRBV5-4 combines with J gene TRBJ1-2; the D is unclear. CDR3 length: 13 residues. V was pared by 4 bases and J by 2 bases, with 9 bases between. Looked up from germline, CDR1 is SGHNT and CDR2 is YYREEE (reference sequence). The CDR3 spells CASSQRWNYGYTF. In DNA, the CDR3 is TGTGCCAGCAGCCAGCGGTGGAACTATGGCTACACCTTC. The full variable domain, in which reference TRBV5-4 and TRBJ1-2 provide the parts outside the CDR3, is ETGVTQSPTHLIKTRGQQVTLRCSSQSGHNTVSWYQQALGQGPQFIFQYYREEENGRGNFPPRFSGLQFPNYSSELNVNALELDDSALYLCASSQRWNYGYTFGSGTRLTVV.

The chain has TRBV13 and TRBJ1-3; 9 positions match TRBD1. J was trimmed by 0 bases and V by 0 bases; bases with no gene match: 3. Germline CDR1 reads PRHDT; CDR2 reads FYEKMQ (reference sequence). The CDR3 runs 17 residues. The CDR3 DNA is TGTGCCAGCAGCTTAGGGGGACAGGGTTTCTCTGGAAACACCATATATTTT. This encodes CASSLGGQGFSGNTIYF.

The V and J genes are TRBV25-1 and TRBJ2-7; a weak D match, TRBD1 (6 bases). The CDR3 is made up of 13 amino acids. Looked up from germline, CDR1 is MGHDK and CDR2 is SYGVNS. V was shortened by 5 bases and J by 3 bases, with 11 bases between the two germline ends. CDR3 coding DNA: TGTGCCAGCAGTCCGGGACACGTCTACGAGCAGTACTTC. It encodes CASSPGHVYEQYF.

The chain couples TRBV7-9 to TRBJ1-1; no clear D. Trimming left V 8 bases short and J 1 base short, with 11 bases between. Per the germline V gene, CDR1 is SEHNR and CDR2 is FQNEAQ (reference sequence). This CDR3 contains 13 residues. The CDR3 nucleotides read TGTGCCAGCGAGTTAGACTCGAACACTGAAGCTTTCTTT. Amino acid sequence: CASELDSNTEAFF.

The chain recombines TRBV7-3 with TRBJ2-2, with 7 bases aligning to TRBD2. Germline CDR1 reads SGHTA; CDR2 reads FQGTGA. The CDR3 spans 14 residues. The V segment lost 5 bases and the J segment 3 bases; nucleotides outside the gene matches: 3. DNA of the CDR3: TGTGCCAGCAGCCGCGGGGGACACACCGGGGAGCTGTTTTTT. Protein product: CASSRGGHTGELFF.

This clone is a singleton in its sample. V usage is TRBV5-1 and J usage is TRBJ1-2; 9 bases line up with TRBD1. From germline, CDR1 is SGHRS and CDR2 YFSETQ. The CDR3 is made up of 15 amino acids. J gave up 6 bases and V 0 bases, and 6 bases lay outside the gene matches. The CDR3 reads CASSLGQGVSNGYTF. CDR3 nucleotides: TGCGCCAGCAGCTTGGGACAGGGGGTATCGAATGGCTACACCTTC.